This T cell receptor beta chain was observed in a study of cytomegalovirus exposure and HLA in healthy donors. The junction had 6 bases not matched to a gene; V was cut back by 6 bases and J by 1 base. The CDR3 is 17 residues long. Germline V gene data show CDR1 as SEHNR and CDR2 as FQNEAQ (reference sequence). The PCR made use of 60 Vbeta and 13 Jbeta primers. The repertoire was sequenced with immunoSEQ multiplex PCR; TCRdb's copy has only in-frame clones and lacks some. The data contain some 180,000 clones, more than 65% of them singletons. This clone was seen only once. What it recognizes is unknown. Study outcomes and limitations: TCR beta V- and J-gene trimming, according to a later analysis, was linked to a missense DCLRE1C variant. Clonal expansion was found to be greater in HLA-associated TCR beta chains than in equally common others in a later analysis. Reports showed the classifier diagnosing cytomegalovirus status with high specificity and sensitivity.

The chain joins TRBV7-9 to TRBJ2-2, with 12 positions matching TRBD2. Sequencing used PBMCs. The receptor was derived from a man between 40 and 49 years old in good health and CMV-seropositive. The CDR3 sequence is CASREKGLAGNTGELFF. CDR3 DNA sequence: TGTGCCAGCAGGGAGAAGGGACTAGCGGGGAACACCGGGGAGCTGTTTTTT.